This T cell receptor (beta chain) was retrieved from a study of blood T cell repertoires in COVID-19. The repertoire was sequenced with immunoSEQ multiplex PCR; TCRdb's copy has only in-frame clones and lacks some. The table includes about 80,000 clones, 60% to 80% detected once. This CDR3 has 15 residues. V lost 2 bases and J lost 6; bases outside the gene matches: 10. Looked up from germline, CDR1 is SGHRS and CDR2 is YFSETQ. Sequencing input: peripheral blood. This clonotype originated in a man aged 65 to 79 with active or convalescent COVID-19. This chain connects TRBV5-1 to TRBJ1-2; 7 bases line up with TRBD1. The CDR3 sequence is CASSLQRQGGDGYTF. Here the CDR3 DNA reads TGCGCCAGCAGCTTACAAAGACAGGGCGGGGATGGCTACACCTTC. Full variable domain (outside the CDR3, taken from reference TRBV5-1 and TRBJ1-2): KAGVTQTPRYLIKTRGQQVTLSCSPISGHRSVSWYQQTPGQGLQFLFEYFSETQRNKGNFPGRFSGRQFSNSRSEMNVSTLELGDSALYLCASSLQRQGGDGYTFGSGTRLTVV.